These 7 T cell receptor beta chains originate from one sample sequenced in a study of HIV-infected patients and healthy controls (dated by TCRdb to the mid-2010s). Library creation used 5' RACE. The reads were generated on an Illumina MiSeq. Reverse transcription of around 490 ng RNA was performed with SuperScript III using primers directed against the alpha and beta constant regions. Separate alpha and beta chain libraries were made by chain-specific third strand synthesis with multiplexing indices. TCRdb reanalyzed the raw reads on its own, using fastp at Q25 for trimming and MiXCR for clone calling, and kept in-frame beta chains. A single entry per CDR3 protein holds the most common genes and DNA from its merged rows. The sample records approximately 450 distinct CDR3 sequences, approximately 50% of which are singletons. The ten largest clones add up to 30% to 35% of the sample. Whole blood was used without cell fractionation, so all unsorted peripheral T cells were reflected in the repertoire.

The input for sequencing was blood, taken before antiretroviral therapy. These receptors originate from an adult with HIV infection.

With respect to this clonotype: The library was built for alpha chains, so this beta chain is an off-target read and its size means little. V usage is TRBV5-1 and J usage is TRBJ2-5; D call uncertain. The V and J ends lost 4 bases and 1 base respectively, with 11 bases between them. This CDR3 is 14 amino acids long. The germline CDR1 and CDR2 sequences are SGHRS and YFSETQ. CDR3 residues: CASSPGRTQETQYF. The CDR3 nucleotides read TGCGCCAGCAGCCCTGGACGGACCCAAGAGACCCAGTACTTC.

In the case of this clonotype: This beta chain is an off-target read within a library intended for alpha chains, so its frequency means little. The chain is built from TRBV27 and TRBJ2-1; D remains unclear. Germline CDR1 is MNHEY and CDR2 is SMNVEV (reference sequence). The CDR3 totals 12 residues. Trimming removed 6 bases from V and 5 bases from J, with 8 bases in between. DNA of the CDR3: TGTGCCAGCAGAGCAGATCACAATGAGCAGTTCTTC. This sequence encodes CASRADHNEQFF.

As concerns this clonotype: The size of this beta chain means little, since it is a stray read in a library made for alpha chains. The V gene is TRBV6-2 or TRBV6-3, the J gene TRBJ2-1; D uncertain. There are 13 residues in the CDR3. V was clipped by 4 bases and J by 5 bases, with 9 bases between them. CDR1 and CDR2 (germline): MNHEY, SVGEGT. The CDR3 protein is CASSFGWNNEQFF. The CDR3 nucleotides are TGTGCCAGCAGTTTTGGGTGGAACAATGAGCAGTTCTTC.

This clonotype is termed large. This beta chain is an unintended read in a library built for alpha chains; its size means little. The rearrangement links TRBV5-6 to TRBJ2-2; D uncertain. V lost 6 bases and J lost 1, with 16 bases in between. CDR3 size: 16 residues. Germline loops: CDR1 SGHDT, CDR2 YYEEEE. The chain's CDR3 is CASTYGSGWNTGELFF. CDR3 bases: TGTGCCAGCACCTACGGCTCGGGTTGGAACACCGGGGAGCTGTTTTTT.

By sample fraction, this clonotype is large (0.1 to 1%). This beta chain appears as a stray read in a library generated for alpha chains; its size is not informative. The chain combines TRBV19 with TRBJ1-5; D gene uncertain. CDR3 length equals 15 residues. Per germline, CDR1 LNHDA and CDR2 SQIVND (reference sequence). Trimming took 7 bases from V and 0 from J, leaving 13 bases between them. The CDR3 sequence: CASTPGGYSNQPQHF. The DNA for the CDR3 is TGTGCCAGTACCCCGGGAGGGTATAGCAATCAGCCCCAGCATTTT.

Regarding this clonotype: This beta chain came through as a stray read in a library set up for alpha chains, and its size says little. The chain recombines TRBV6-2 or TRBV6-3 with TRBJ2-3; perhaps TRBD2 as D (5 bases). This CDR3 spans 13 amino acids. Trimming took 4 bases from V and 3 from J, leaving 8 bases between them. Germline CDR1 is MNHEY and CDR2 is SVGEGT. The CDR3 coding sequence is TGTGCCAGCAGTTCGGACTTGACAGATACGCAGTATTTT. The encoded protein is CASSSDLTDTQYF.

In the case of this clonotype: This beta chain is a stray sequence in a library constructed for alpha chains; its clone size is not meaningful. This chain joins TRBV30 and TRBJ2-7; 10 bases match TRBD1. The V gene's germline CDR1 is GTSNPN and CDR2 SVGIG (reference sequence). This CDR3 is built from 14 residues. V was pared by 1 base and J by 3 bases, with 3 bases of the junction left unmatched. The CDR3, as DNA: TGTGCCTGGAGTGATGGGACAGGGGACTACGAGCAGTACTTC. Its translation is CAWSDGTGDYEQYF.